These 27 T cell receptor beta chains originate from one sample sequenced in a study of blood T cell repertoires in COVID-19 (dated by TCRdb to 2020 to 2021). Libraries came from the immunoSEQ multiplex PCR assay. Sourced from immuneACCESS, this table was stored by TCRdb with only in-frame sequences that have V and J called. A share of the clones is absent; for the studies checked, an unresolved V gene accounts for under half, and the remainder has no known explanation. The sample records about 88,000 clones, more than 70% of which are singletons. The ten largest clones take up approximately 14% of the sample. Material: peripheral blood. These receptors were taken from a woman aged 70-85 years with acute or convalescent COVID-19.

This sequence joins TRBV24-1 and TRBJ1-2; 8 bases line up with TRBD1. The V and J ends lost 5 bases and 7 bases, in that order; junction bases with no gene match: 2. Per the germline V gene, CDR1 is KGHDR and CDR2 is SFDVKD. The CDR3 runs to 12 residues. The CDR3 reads CATSARGLGYTF. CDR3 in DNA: TGTGCCACCAGTGCCAGGGGGCTTGGCTACACCTTC.

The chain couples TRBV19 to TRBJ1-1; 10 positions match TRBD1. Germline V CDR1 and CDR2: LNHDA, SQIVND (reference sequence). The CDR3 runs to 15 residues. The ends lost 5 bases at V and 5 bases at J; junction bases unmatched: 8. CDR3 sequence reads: CASSEGQGVYTEAFF. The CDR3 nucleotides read TGTGCCAGTAGTGAAGGACAGGGGGTATATACTGAAGCTTTCTTT.

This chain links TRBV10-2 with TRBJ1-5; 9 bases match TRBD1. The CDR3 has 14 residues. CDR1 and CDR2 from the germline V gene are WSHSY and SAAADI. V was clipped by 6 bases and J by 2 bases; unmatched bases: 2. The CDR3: CASRGTGRNQPQHF. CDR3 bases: TGCGCCAGCAGAGGGACAGGGCGCAATCAGCCCCAGCATTTT.

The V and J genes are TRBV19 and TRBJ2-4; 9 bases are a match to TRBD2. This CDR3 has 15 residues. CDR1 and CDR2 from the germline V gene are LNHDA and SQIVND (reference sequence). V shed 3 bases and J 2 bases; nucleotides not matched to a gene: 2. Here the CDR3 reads CASSMLAGTKNIQYF. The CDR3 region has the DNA TGTGCCAGTAGTATGCTAGCGGGAACCAAAAACATTCAGTACTTC.

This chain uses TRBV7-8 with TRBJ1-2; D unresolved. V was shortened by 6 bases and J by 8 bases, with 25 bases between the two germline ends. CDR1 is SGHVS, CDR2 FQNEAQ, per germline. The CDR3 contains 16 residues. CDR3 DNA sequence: TGTGCCAGCAGTAGAGCGGCGGGCAGCGGTATAATCGGCTACACCTTC. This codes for CASSRAAGSGIIGYTF.

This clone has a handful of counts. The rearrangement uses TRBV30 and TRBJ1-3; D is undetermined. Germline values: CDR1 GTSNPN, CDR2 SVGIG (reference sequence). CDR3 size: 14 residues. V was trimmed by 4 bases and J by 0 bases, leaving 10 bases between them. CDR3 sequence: CAWTAGVSGNTIYF. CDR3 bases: TGTGCCTGGACGGCCGGGGTCTCTGGAAACACCATATATTTT. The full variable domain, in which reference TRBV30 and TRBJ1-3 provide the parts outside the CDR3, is SQTIHQWPATLVQPVGSPLSLECTVEGTSNPNLYWYRQAAGRGLQLLFYSVGIGQISSEVPQNLSASRPQDRQFILSSKKLLLSDSGFYLCAWTAGVSGNTIYFGEGSWLTVV.

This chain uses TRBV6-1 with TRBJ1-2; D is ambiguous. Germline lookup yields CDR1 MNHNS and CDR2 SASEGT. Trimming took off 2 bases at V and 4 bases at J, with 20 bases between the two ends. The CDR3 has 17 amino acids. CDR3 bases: TGTGCCAGCAGTGAATCAATCACACCAACCCGGGTCTATGGCTACACCTTC. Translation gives CASSESITPTRVYGYTF.

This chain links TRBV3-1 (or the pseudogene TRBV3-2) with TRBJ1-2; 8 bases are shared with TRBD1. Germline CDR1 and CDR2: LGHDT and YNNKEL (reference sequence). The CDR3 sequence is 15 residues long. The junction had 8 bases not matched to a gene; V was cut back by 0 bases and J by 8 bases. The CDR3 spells CASSQDATGGGGYTF. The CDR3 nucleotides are TGTGCCAGCAGCCAAGACGCCACAGGGGGGGGAGGCTACACCTTC.

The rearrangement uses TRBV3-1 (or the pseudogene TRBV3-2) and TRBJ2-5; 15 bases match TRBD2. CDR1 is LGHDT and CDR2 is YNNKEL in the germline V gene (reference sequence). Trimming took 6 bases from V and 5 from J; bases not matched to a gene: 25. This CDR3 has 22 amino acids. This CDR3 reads CASREGLAGGGRAFFGRETQYF. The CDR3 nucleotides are TGTGCCAGCAGGGAGGGACTAGCGGGAGGTGGGAGAGCTTTCTTCGGTCGGGAGACCCAGTACTTC.

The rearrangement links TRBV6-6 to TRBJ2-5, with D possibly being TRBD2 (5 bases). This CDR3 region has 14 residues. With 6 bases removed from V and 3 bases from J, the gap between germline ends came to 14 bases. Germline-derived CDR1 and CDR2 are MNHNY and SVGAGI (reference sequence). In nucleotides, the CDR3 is TGTGCCAGCAGGAAACCGGACGGGAAAGAGACCCAGTACTTC. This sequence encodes CASRKPDGKETQYF.

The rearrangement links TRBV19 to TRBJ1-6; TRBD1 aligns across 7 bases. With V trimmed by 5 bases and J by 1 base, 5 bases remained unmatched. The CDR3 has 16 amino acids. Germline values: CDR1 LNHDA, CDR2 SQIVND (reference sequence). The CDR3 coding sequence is TGTGCCAGTAGTCGACAGGGTCCTTCCTATAATTCACCCCTCCACTTT. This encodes CASSRQGPSYNSPLHF.

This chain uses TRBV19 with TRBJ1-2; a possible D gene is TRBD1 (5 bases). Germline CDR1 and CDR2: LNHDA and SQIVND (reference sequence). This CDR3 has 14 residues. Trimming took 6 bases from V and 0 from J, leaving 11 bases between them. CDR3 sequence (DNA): TGTGCCAGTAGGCCGACAGCTGCTAACTATGGCTACACCTTC. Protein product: CASRPTAANYGYTF.

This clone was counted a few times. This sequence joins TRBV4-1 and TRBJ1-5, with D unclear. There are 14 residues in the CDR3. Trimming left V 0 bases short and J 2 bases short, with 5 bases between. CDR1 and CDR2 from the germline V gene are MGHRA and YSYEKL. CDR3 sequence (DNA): TGCGCCAGCAGCCAAGAGAGGGGCAATCAGCCCCAGCATTTT. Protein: CASSQERGNQPQHF.

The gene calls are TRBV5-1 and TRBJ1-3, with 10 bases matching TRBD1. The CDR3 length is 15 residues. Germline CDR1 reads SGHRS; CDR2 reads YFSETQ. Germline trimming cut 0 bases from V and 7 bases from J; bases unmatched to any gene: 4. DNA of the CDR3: TGCGCCAGCAGCTTGGCCCCGGACAGGGGGAACACCATATATTTT. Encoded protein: CASSLAPDRGNTIYF.

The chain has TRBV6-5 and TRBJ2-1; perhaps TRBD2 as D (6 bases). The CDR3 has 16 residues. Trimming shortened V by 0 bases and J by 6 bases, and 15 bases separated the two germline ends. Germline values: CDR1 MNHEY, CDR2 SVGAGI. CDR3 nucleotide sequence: TGTGCCAGCAGTTACTCGGGGGACTCCTCGGCCAATGAGCAGTTCTTC. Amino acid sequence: CASSYSGDSSANEQFF.

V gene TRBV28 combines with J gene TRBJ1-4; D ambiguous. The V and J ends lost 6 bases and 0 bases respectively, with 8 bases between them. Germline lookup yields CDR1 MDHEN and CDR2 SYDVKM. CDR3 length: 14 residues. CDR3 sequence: CASRWAATNEKLFF. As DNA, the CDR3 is TGTGCCAGCAGATGGGCCGCAACTAATGAAAAACTGTTTTTT.

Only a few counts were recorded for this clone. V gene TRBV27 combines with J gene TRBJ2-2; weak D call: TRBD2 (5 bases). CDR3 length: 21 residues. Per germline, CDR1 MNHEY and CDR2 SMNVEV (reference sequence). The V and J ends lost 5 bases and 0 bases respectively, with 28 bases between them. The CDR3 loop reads CASSRRMITGSTDSNTGELFF. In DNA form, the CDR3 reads TGTGCCAGCAGTCGACGAATGATCACTGGGAGCACCGATTCGAACACCGGGGAGCTGTTTTTT.

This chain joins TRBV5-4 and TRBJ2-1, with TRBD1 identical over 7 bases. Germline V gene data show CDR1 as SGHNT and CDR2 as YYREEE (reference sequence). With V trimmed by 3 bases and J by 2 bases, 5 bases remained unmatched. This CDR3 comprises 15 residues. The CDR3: CASSSGTETYNEQFF. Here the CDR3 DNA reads TGTGCCAGCAGCTCCGGGACAGAAACCTACAATGAGCAGTTCTTC. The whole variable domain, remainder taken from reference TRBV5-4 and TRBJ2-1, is ETGVTQSPTHLIKTRGQQVTLRCSSQSGHNTVSWYQQALGQGPQFIFQYYREEENGRGNFPPRFSGLQFPNYSSELNVNALELDDSALYLCASSSGTETYNEQFFGPGTRLTVL.

CDR3 bases: TGTGCCAGCAGTCGAGTAAGCGGGGGGGGTGCCTACGAGCAGTACGTC. Its protein product is CASSRVSGGGAYEQYV. V and J are TRBV11-2 and TRBJ2-7; 10 nucleotides align to TRBD2. With 6 bases clipped from V and 2 bases from J, the junction kept 10 bases outside the gene matches. CDR3 length: 16 amino acids. The V gene's germline CDR1 is SGHAT and CDR2 FQNNGV.

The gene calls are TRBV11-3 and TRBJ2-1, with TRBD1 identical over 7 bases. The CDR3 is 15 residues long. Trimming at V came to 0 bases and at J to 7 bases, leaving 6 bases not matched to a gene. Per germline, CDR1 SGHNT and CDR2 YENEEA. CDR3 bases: TGTGCCAGCAGCTTAGATCCGACAGGGTTTAATGAGCAGTTCTTC. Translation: CASSLDPTGFNEQFF. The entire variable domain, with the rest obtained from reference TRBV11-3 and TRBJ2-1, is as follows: EAGVVQSPRYKIIEKKQPVAFWCNPISGHNTLYWYLQNLGQGPELLIRYENEEAVDDSQLPKDRFSAERLKGVDSTLKIQPAELGDSAVYLCASSLDPTGFNEQFFGPGTRLTVL.

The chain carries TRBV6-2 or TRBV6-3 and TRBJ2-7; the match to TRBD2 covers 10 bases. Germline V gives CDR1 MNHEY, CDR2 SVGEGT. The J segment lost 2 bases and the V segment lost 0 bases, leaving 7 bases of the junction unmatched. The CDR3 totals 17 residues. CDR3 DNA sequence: TGTGCCAGCAGTTACTCCAATCCTCTAGCGGGAGCCTACGAGCAGTACGTC. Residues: CASSYSNPLAGAYEQYV.

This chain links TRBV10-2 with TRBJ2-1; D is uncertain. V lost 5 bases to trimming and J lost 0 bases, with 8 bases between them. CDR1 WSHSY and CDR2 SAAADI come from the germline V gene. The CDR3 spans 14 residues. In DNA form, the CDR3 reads TGCGCCAGCAGTATGGCAGGCTCCTACAATGAGCAGTTCTTC. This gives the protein CASSMAGSYNEQFF.

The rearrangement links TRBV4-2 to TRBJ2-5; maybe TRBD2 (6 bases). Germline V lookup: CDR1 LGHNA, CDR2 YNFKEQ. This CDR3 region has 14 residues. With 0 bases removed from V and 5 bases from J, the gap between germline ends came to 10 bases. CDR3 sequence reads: CASSQDRLGETQYF. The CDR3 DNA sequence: TGTGCCAGCAGCCAAGACCGACTAGGGGAGACCCAGTACTTC.

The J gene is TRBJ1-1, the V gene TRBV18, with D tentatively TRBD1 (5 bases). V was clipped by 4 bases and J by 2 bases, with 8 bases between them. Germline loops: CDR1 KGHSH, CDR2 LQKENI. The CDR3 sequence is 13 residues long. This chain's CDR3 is CASSLQGNTEAFF. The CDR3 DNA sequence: TGTGCCAGCTCACTTCAGGGAAACACTGAAGCTTTCTTT. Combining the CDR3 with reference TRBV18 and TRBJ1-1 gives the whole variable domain NAGVMQNPRHLVRRRGQEARLRCSPMKGHSHVYWYRQLPEEGLKFMVYLQKENIIDESGMPKERFSAEFPKEGPSILRIQQVVRGDSAAYFCASSLQGNTEAFFGQGTRLTVV.

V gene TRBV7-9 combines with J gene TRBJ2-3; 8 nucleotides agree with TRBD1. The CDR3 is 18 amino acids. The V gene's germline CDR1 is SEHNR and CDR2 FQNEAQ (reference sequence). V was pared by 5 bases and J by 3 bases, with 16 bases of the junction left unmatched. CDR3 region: CASSQRTGRDPKTDTQYF. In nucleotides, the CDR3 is TGTGCCAGCAGCCAGCGGACAGGGAGAGACCCTAAAACAGATACGCAGTATTTT.

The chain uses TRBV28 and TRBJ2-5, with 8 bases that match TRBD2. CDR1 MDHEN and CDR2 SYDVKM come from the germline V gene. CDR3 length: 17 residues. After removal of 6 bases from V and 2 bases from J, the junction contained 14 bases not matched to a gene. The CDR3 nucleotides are TGTGCCAGCAGCAATGGACTAGCCCTACTCTCTCAAGAGACCCAGTACTTC. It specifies CASSNGLALLSQETQYF.

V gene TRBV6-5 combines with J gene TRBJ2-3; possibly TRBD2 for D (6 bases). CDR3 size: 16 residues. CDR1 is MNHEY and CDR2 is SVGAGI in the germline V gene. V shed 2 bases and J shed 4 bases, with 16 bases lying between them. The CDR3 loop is CASSYGRATRADTQYF. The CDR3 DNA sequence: TGTGCCAGCAGTTACGGACGTGCGACTAGGGCAGATACGCAGTATTTT.